This T cell receptor beta chain emerged from a study of CD8 T cells in ankylosing spondylitis. Study-level findings and limits: What seemed typical of ankylosing spondylitis blood was a TCR beta motif built from several highly homologous variants. A CD8+ phenotype characterized the disease-linked clones, which were relatively rare in peripheral blood. Earlier literature documents some of the motif variants in reactive arthritis synovial fluid and blood.

Quantitative 5'-RACE with molecular barcodes generated TCR beta libraries. TCRdb analysed the 5' RACE reads with MiXCR anew, one entry per CDR3 protein. The sample includes a few hundred thousand distinct CDR3 sequences, 15% to 20% of them seen just once. As concerns this clonotype: Its antigen remains unidentified.

Germline lookup yields CDR1 SQVTM and CDR2 ANQGSEA. With 7 bases clipped from V and 0 bases from J, the junction kept 9 bases outside the gene matches. The CDR3 spans 16 residues. Sequencing was carried out using blood, either unsorted or a sorted T cell fraction (not recorded which). This TCR came from a male donor with ankylosing spondylitis or in good health (not recorded which). The chain recombines TRBV29-1 with TRBJ1-1; 12 bases agree with TRBD1. The CDR3 region is CSGSGTGGSLNTEAFF. CDR3 DNA: TGCAGCGGATCCGGGACAGGGGGCAGTTTGAACACTGAAGCTTTCTTT.